This TCR beta chain is drawn from a study of OX40 agonist ivuxolimab in advanced cancers. TCRdb keeps only in-frame clones here, not all; method: immunoSEQ multiplex PCR. The repertoire holds around 64,000 clones, approximately 84% seen once, with approximately 7.2% in the top ten. This clone was seen just once. The starting material was CD4+ or CD8+ T cells sorted from blood, obtained in a trial of the OX40 agonist ivuxolimab. The sequence was collected from an adult with an advanced solid tumor such as melanoma, head and neck, liver or kidney cancer.

This CDR3 is CASSVLQGGYEQYF. The CDR3 region has the DNA TGTGCCAGCAGTGTGTTACAGGGAGGCTACGAGCAGTACTTC. The genes are TRBV2 and TRBJ2-7, with D perhaps TRBD1 or TRBD2 (6 bases each). Per germline, CDR1 SNHLY and CDR2 FYNNEI. Between the trimmed V and J ends, which lost 4 bases and 3 bases, there was a span of 13 bases. The CDR3 is 14 amino acids.